This entry lists 25 T cell receptor beta chains sequenced from one sample in a study of T-cell reconstitution after alpha-beta-depleted transplantation in children. Unique molecular identifiers were built into the TCRbeta library. TCRdb passed the PCR reads through MiXCR, listing each CDR3 protein once. Here the sample spans around 500,000 distinct CDR3 sequences, under 15% being singletons. This specimen was PBMCs from the stem cell graft donor, taken from the stem cell graft. These receptor sequences come from a human donor who donated a stem cell graft to a child with combined immunodeficiency.

This clonotype appeared a few times. The chain recombines TRBV14 with TRBJ1-2, with unresolved D. Trimming stripped 0 bases from V and 4 bases from J, with 18 bases between. This CDR3 region has 17 residues. Looked up from germline, CDR1 is SGHDN and CDR2 is FVKESK. CDR3: CASSQDQSSPGVYGYTF. The CDR3 bases are TGTGCCAGCAGCCAAGATCAAAGCAGCCCAGGAGTCTATGGCTACACCTTC. The variable domain in full, completed from reference TRBV14 and TRBJ1-2, reads EAGVTQFPSHSVIEKGQTVTLRCDPISGHDNLYWYRRVMGKEIKFLLHFVKESKQDESGMPNNRFLAERTGGTYSTLKVQPAELEDSGVYFCASSQDQSSPGVYGYTFGSGTRLTVV.

The V and J genes are TRBV18 and TRBJ1-2, with TRBD1 matching 12 bases. This CDR3 region has 14 residues. V shed 6 bases and J 9 bases; nucleotides not matched to a gene: 8. The V gene's germline CDR1 is KGHSH and CDR2 LQKENI. The CDR3 loop is CASSQGQGAMSYTF. Written as DNA, the CDR3 is TGTGCCAGCTCCCAGGGACAGGGGGCGATGAGCTACACCTTC. The full variable domain, completed using reference TRBV18 and TRBJ1-2, is NAGVMQNPRHLVRRRGQEARLRCSPMKGHSHVYWYRQLPEEGLKFMVYLQKENIIDESGMPKERFSAEFPKEGPSILRIQQVVRGDSAAYFCASSQGQGAMSYTFGSGTRLTVV.

V is TRBV6-5 and J is TRBJ2-3, with 7 bases aligning to TRBD2. Looked up from germline, CDR1 is MNHEY and CDR2 is SVGAGI. J lost 0 bases, V lost 5 bases, and 5 bases had no gene match. This CDR3 spans 15 amino acids. The CDR3 here is CASSILAPSTDTQYF. The DNA for the CDR3 is TGTGCCAGCAGTATACTAGCGCCTAGCACAGATACGCAGTATTTT.

At least ten counts were recorded for this clonotype. The chain links TRBV15 to TRBJ2-7; D unclear. Trimming took 0 bases from V and 2 from J, leaving 11 bases between them. Per germline, CDR1 LNHNV and CDR2 YYDKDF (reference sequence). The CDR3 is 15 residues long. The DNA of the CDR3 is TGTGCCACCAGCAGAGATCCCCAGATTACCTACGAGCAGTACTTC. Translated: CATSRDPQITYEQYF.

A few counts support this clonotype. V and J are TRBV6-2 or TRBV6-3 and TRBJ1-1; D is unclear. This CDR3 has 13 residues. V dropped 5 bases and J dropped 1 base, with 8 bases sitting between them. Germline values: CDR1 MNHEY, CDR2 SVGEGT. CDR3 region: CASSQQSNTEAFF. CDR3 sequence (DNA): TGTGCCAGCAGTCAGCAATCGAACACTGAAGCTTTCTTT.

This clonotype was recorded many times. The V gene is TRBV9, the J gene TRBJ2-3; 8 bases agree with TRBD1. The V gene end was trimmed by 0 bases and the J gene end by 11 bases; junction bases not matched to a gene: 5. Per germline, CDR1 SGDLS and CDR2 YYNGEE. The CDR3 totals 13 residues. The CDR3 nucleotides read TGTGCCAGCAGCGTAGTTGGGGGACAGGTGCAGTATTTT. This sequence encodes CASSVVGGQVQYF.

This clonotype has only a few counts. The J gene is TRBJ2-1, the V gene TRBV27; D may be TRBD1 (5 bases). This CDR3 comprises 18 residues. Germline V gives CDR1 MNHEY, CDR2 SMNVEV (reference sequence). V dropped 0 bases and J dropped 0 bases, with 15 bases sitting between them. CDR3 loop: CASSLSKVGHFSYNEQFF. The CDR3, as DNA: TGTGCCAGCAGTTTATCGAAGGTGGGGCACTTCTCCTACAATGAGCAGTTCTTC.

The chain uses TRBV24-1 and TRBJ1-4; D remains ambiguous. V lost 7 bases, J lost 0 bases, and 11 bases lay in between. The germline gives CDR1 KGHDR, CDR2 SFDVKD. CDR3 length: 15 residues. The CDR3 sequence: CATSASGSTNEKLFF. CDR3 nucleotide sequence: TGTGCCACCAGCGCCTCGGGATCAACTAATGAAAAACTGTTTTTT.

The rearrangement uses TRBV5-1 and TRBJ2-7; 8 nucleotides agree with TRBD1. From germline, CDR1 is SGHRS and CDR2 YFSETQ. The CDR3 is made up of 12 amino acids. The junction had 2 bases not matched to a gene; V was cut back by 6 bases and J by 3 bases. Here the CDR3 DNA reads TGCGCCAGCACAGGGGGCGGCTACGAGCAGTACTTC. It is translated as CASTGGGYEQYF.

This clonotype was picked up many times. The J gene is TRBJ2-7, the V gene TRBV5-1; 7 bases fit TRBD2. This CDR3 is 15 amino acids long. The germline V gene encodes CDR1 SGHRS and CDR2 YFSETQ. J was trimmed by 4 bases and V by 3 bases; bases with no gene match: 10. The CDR3 DNA follows: TGCGCCAGCAGCTCTATCTCCCAGCGGGATTACGAGCAGTACTTC. It encodes CASSSISQRDYEQYF. The whole variable domain, filled in from reference TRBV5-1 and TRBJ2-7, reads KAGVTQTPRYLIKTRGQQVTLSCSPISGHRSVSWYQQTPGQGLQFLFEYFSETQRNKGNFPGRFSGRQFSNSRSEMNVSTLELGDSALYLCASSSISQRDYEQYFGPGTRLTVT.

This sequence joins TRBV29-1 and TRBJ2-2; 7 bases agree with TRBD1. Germline values: CDR1 SQVTM, CDR2 ANQGSEA. CDR3 size: 14 residues. CDR3 region: CRRQGTENTGELFF. For the CDR3, the DNA is TGCAGAAGGCAGGGGACAGAGAACACCGGGGAGCTGTTTTTT.

The J gene is TRBJ2-3, the V gene TRBV6-1; weak D call: TRBD1 (6 bases). This CDR3 is 15 amino acids long. Trimming pared 6 bases from V and 3 bases from J, leaving 16 bases between. CDR1 is MNHNS and CDR2 is SASEGT in the germline V gene. CDR3 sequence reads: CASSSQGRDTDTQYF. The CDR3 DNA is TGTGCCAGCAGCTCCCAGGGGAGAGATACAGATACGCAGTATTTT.

This clonotype was found many times. CDR3 region: CAISEGGYNEQFF. The CDR3 DNA follows: TGTGCCATCAGTGAAGGAGGGTACAATGAGCAGTTCTTC. The chain is built from TRBV10-3 and TRBJ2-1; maybe TRBD2 (6 bases). The CDR3 length is 13 residues. The germline V and J ends were trimmed by 3 bases and 4 bases, with 7 bases remaining between them. Germline CDR1 is ENHRY and CDR2 is SYGVKD.

The rearrangement uses TRBV24-1 and TRBJ1-1; tentatively, D is TRBD1 (6 bases). V dropped 4 bases and J dropped 1 base, with 12 bases sitting between them. The CDR3 is 15 amino acids. In germline, CDR1 is KGHDR, CDR2 SFDVKD. CDR3 region: CATSETKGQNTEAFF. CDR3 in DNA: TGTGCCACCAGTGAGACGAAGGGACAGAACACTGAAGCTTTCTTT.

This CDR3 reads CASSLAWGYEQYF. The CDR3, as DNA: TGTGCCAGCAGCTTAGCGTGGGGATACGAGCAGTACTTC. This chain joins TRBV7-8 and TRBJ2-7; D call uncertain. The CDR3 is 13 residues long. Trimming removed 0 bases from V and 4 bases from J, with 7 bases in between. CDR1 and CDR2 (germline): SGHVS, FQNEAQ.

In this sample, this clonotype turned up a few times. V gene TRBV7-9 combines with J gene TRBJ1-1; a weak D match, TRBD1 (5 bases). The CDR3 totals 13 residues. Trimming shortened V by 1 base and J by 8 bases, and 11 bases separated the two germline ends. The germline gives CDR1 SEHNR, CDR2 FQNEAQ (reference sequence). The CDR3 DNA reads as TGTGCCAGCAGCTTAGGGTCGACAGAAGAAGCTTTCTTT. Translated: CASSLGSTEEAFF.

This clonotype was recorded many times. The CDR3 protein is CASSSQGNYEQYF. CDR3 nucleotides: TGCGCCAGCAGCTCACAGGGAAACTACGAGCAGTACTTC. The V and J genes are TRBV5-1 and TRBJ2-7; possible D gene TRBD1, 6 bases. The ends were cut back, 3 bases at V and 3 bases at J, with 10 bases in the middle. The length of the CDR3 is 13 residues. From germline, CDR1 is SGHRS and CDR2 YFSETQ.

This clonotype was detected ten times or more. J is TRBJ2-3 and V is TRBV9; D may be TRBD2 (6 bases). The germline gives CDR1 SGDLS, CDR2 YYNGEE. Trimming took off 0 bases at V and 1 base at J, with 9 bases between the two ends. The CDR3 totals 15 residues. The CDR3 loop is CASSVGPGGTDTQYF. As DNA, the CDR3 is TGTGCCAGCAGCGTAGGCCCGGGGGGCACAGATACGCAGTATTTT.

The chain recombines TRBV5-1 with TRBJ2-7; D might be TRBD1 (6 bases). Germline V gene sequence: CDR1 SGHRS, CDR2 YFSETQ. Trimming removed 5 bases at V and 4 bases at J, with 16 bases between. This CDR3 has 14 amino acids. CDR3 coding DNA: TGCGCCAGCAGAACCGGGACACACACATACGAGCAGTACTTC. Translated: CASRTGTHTYEQYF.

This clonotype was detected ten times or more. This chain links TRBV20-1 with TRBJ2-3; tentatively, D is TRBD2 (6 bases). This CDR3 has 15 residues. The germline V and J ends were trimmed by 4 bases and 0 bases, with 14 bases remaining between them. CDR1 DFQATT and CDR2 SNEGSKA come from the germline V gene (reference sequence). The CDR3 DNA is TGCAGTGCTAAACTAGCTCTTAGTAGCACAGATACGCAGTATTTT. The encoded protein is CSAKLALSSTDTQYF.

This clonotype has a count of ten or more. The rearrangement joins TRBV5-1 to TRBJ2-3; 14 bases fit TRBD2. The CDR3 covers 17 residues. The J segment lost 3 bases and the V segment lost 5 bases, leaving 8 bases of the junction unmatched. Germline V lookup: CDR1 SGHRS, CDR2 YFSETQ. DNA of the CDR3: TGCGCCAGCAGTCGTGGACTAGCGGGAGGAGGAACAGATACGCAGTATTTT. This encodes CASSRGLAGGGTDTQYF.

This clonotype turned up a few times. This chain uses TRBV28 with TRBJ2-1, with a possible D match to TRBD2 (5 bases). The CDR3 consists of 14 residues. CDR1 is MDHEN, CDR2 SYDVKM, per germline. The V end lost 5 bases, the J end lost 7 bases, and 15 bases lay between the germline ends. CDR3 protein: CASSGSGLENEQFF. The CDR3 coding sequence is TGTGCCAGCAGTGGGTCGGGGTTGGAGAATGAGCAGTTCTTC.

This clonotype has a handful of counts. CDR3 in DNA: TGTGCCAGCAGCCTACTAGCGGGGGGGTTGCTTGAGCAGTTCTTC. The encoded protein is CASSLLAGGLLEQFF. The V call is TRBV12-3 or TRBV12-4, the J call TRBJ2-1, with TRBD2 identical over 13 bases. CDR3 length equals 15 residues. The ends lost 6 bases at V and 9 bases at J; junction bases unmatched: 8.

The sample holds many counts of this clonotype. V gene TRBV25-1 combines with J gene TRBJ2-7, with 7 bases identical to TRBD2. The CDR3 is 13 amino acids. Looked up from germline, CDR1 is MGHDK and CDR2 is SYGVNS. The junction had 1 base not matched to a gene; V was cut back by 4 bases and J by 1 base. The CDR3 nucleotides read TGTGCCAGCAGTGGCGGGGGTTCCTACGAGCAGTACTTC. This sequence encodes CASSGGGSYEQYF.

The rearrangement links TRBV7-9 to TRBJ2-7; D gene ambiguous. The germline CDR1 and CDR2 sequences are SEHNR and FQNEAQ (reference sequence). The CDR3 is made up of 14 amino acids. Trimming stripped 5 bases from V and 5 bases from J, with 16 bases between. The CDR3 loop is CASSPTPAVHEQYF. In DNA form, the CDR3 reads TGTGCCAGCAGCCCCACTCCCGCCGTCCACGAGCAGTACTTC.